Listed here are 4 T cell receptor beta chains from one sample, sequenced in a study of OX40 agonist ivuxolimab in advanced cancers. TCRdb's copy holds only in-frame clones and misses some; the assay was immunoSEQ multiplex PCR. The table records under 100,000 clones, about 88% of them present only once. The sample here was CD4+ or CD8+ T cells sorted from blood, taken in a trial of the OX40 agonist ivuxolimab. The receptor set was obtained from an adult with an advanced solid tumor such as melanoma, head and neck, liver or kidney cancer.

The genes are TRBV28 and TRBJ2-1; a weak D match, TRBD1 (7 bases). Germline V lookup: CDR1 MDHEN, CDR2 SYDVKM. Deletions cut 1 base from V and 6 bases from J, with 16 bases between. This CDR3 has 16 amino acids. As DNA, the CDR3 is TGTGCCAGCAGTTTATTGGAGGGGGCGCGGGTCAATGAGCAGTTCTTC. Residues: CASSLLEGARVNEQFF.

Regarding this clone: Different DNA sequences within this sample yield the same CDR3. The chain combines TRBV18 with TRBJ2-5; weak D call: TRBD2 (5 bases). Between the trimmed V and J ends, which lost 3 bases and 3 bases, there was a span of 8 bases. This CDR3 is 13 amino acids long. The germline gives CDR1 KGHSH, CDR2 LQKENI. The DNA of the CDR3 is TGTGCCAGCTCACCCGGACTGAAAGAGACCCAGTACTTC. It yields the protein CASSPGLKETQYF.

The chain carries TRBV5-4 and TRBJ1-1; 7 bases agree with TRBD1. Trimming at V came to 4 bases and at J to 8 bases, leaving 8 bases not matched to a gene. CDR1 SGHNT and CDR2 YYREEE come from the germline V gene (reference sequence). This CDR3 has 13 residues. This CDR3 is CASSTRQGREAFF. In DNA form, the CDR3 reads TGTGCCAGCAGCACCCGACAGGGTAGGGAAGCTTTCTTT.

V usage is TRBV19 and J usage is TRBJ1-1; TRBD1 matches at 12 bases. The CDR3 extends over 15 amino acids. V was pared by 10 bases and J by 6 bases, with 12 bases of the junction left unmatched. CDR1 LNHDA and CDR2 SQIVND come from the germline V gene (reference sequence). The CDR3 sequence is CATTPGTGGFSEAFF. The CDR3, as DNA: TGTGCCACCACCCCCGGGACAGGGGGCTTTTCTGAAGCTTTCTTT.